This T cell receptor beta chain was obtained from a study of PD-L1 blockade in urothelial cancer. As for the study in general: About nine tenths of the roughly 30 patients were men with bladder-origin urothelial cancer. It was at 3 weeks (second dose) and 6 weeks after treatment start that blood was analyzed. General study findings and limits: Larger 3-week expansion of tumor-associated blood clones was seen in durable-benefit patients.

The CDR3 runs 16 residues. Trimming pared 5 bases from V and 5 bases from J, leaving 21 bases between. CDR1 is SGHVS and CDR2 is FNYEAQ in the germline V gene. A word on this clone: Antigen: not known.

The time point is: peripheral blood 6 weeks after treatment start. Only in-frame clones appear in the TCRdb table, and some are missing; sequencing was by immunoSEQ multiplex PCR. The sample lists tens of thousands of clones; roughly 90% were seen once. The material was PBMCs, obtained around atezolizumab (anti-PD-L1) treatment. The chain joins TRBV7-6 to TRBJ2-5; D is perhaps TRBD1 (6 bases). The sequence was collected from a woman of 80 years or more with urothelial cancer. The CDR3 loop reads CASSPSSYRATETQYF. As DNA, the CDR3 is TGTGCCAGCAGCCCCTCTTCGTACAGGGCCACCGAGACCCAGTACTTC.